This T cell receptor (beta chain) was profiled in a study of OX40 agonist ivuxolimab in advanced cancers. As for the study in general: The dose-escalation cohort was around 83% male, with a mean age of around 60 years, ranging roughly 20 to 80.

Produced via immunoSEQ multiplex PCR; TCRdb's table is partial and in-frame only. The data hold approximately 110,000 clones, with roughly 90% observed a single time. V lost 5 bases and J 1 base, leaving 2 bases between the germline ends. The CDR3 contains 11 residues. Germline CDR1 reads SGHAT; CDR2 reads FQDESV (reference sequence). General study points: At 0.1 to 3.0 mg/kg and by week 6, clonal expansion occurred in CD4+ and CD8+ blood T cells.

Remarks on this clone: The target antigen is unknown.

This material consisted of CD4+ or CD8+ T cells sorted from blood, taken in a trial of the OX40 agonist ivuxolimab. The genes are TRBV11-1 and TRBJ2-5; D gene unclear. The receptor comes from an adult with an advanced solid tumor such as melanoma, head and neck, liver or kidney cancer. The CDR3 DNA sequence: TGTGCCAGCAGCGCCCAAGAGACCCAGTACTTC. Translation: CASSAQETQYF.